This TCR beta chain was sequenced for a study of human T cells and chemical hapten exposure. The CDR3 contains 14 residues. Germline CDR1 reads SGHAT; CDR2 reads FQNNGV. V shed 7 bases and J shed 1 base, with 11 bases lying between them. Time point meaning: pre-sensitization, week 0. Described treatment: therapeutic diphenylcyclopropenone sensitization with weekly scalp DPC. TCRdb re-derived calls from the RACE reads in MiXCR, one entry per CDR3 protein. The sample contains tens of thousands of distinct CDR3 sequences, roughly a tenth of which appear only once. This clonotype was detected ten times or more.

Sequencing used whole blood, obtained in connection with sensitization to the hapten diphenylcyclopropenone (DPC). The receptor comes from a middle-aged woman with alopecia areata. Some clones in this sample may be carry-over from other donors' samples. The rearrangement joins TRBV11-2 to TRBJ2-1; D not certain. DNA of the CDR3: TGTGCCAGCAACCAGCCCACTTCCTACAATGAGCAGTTCTTC. Translated, it gives CASNQPTSYNEQFF.